These 28 T cell receptor beta chains came from one sample sequenced in a study of T-cell reconstitution after alpha-beta-depleted transplantation in children (dated by TCRdb to the mid-2010s). The sample's treatment or condition label, in plain terms: allogeneic hematopoietic cell transplantation with graft depleted of TCRalphabeta T cells and CD19 B cells. Receptor amplification or capture employed PCR. Sequencing was carried out with an Illumina HiSeq 2500. Molecular barcoding was employed in the preparation of TCR libraries, with unique molecular identifiers being used to normalize TCRbeta repertoire quantification. The raw public data were reprocessed by TCRdb itself: fastp quality trimming at Q25, MiXCR clonotype calling, in-frame beta chains only. Rows merge per CDR3 protein into single entries with the most common DNA and genes. Recorded for this sample are approximately 170,000 distinct CDR3 sequences; approximately 12% of them occurred a single time. The ten largest make up roughly an eighth of the sample.

Sequences were derived from PBMCs, sampled before TCRalphabeta/CD19-depleted stem cell transplant. The receptors originated from a boy between 2 and 15 years old with acute myeloid leukemia, due to receive a stem cell transplant.

At least ten counts were recorded for this clonotype. The chain carries TRBV18 and TRBJ1-1; possibly TRBD1 for D (6 bases). The CDR3 runs 15 residues. V lost 3 bases and J lost 11, with 22 bases in between. Germline CDR1 is KGHSH and CDR2 is LQKENI. The CDR3 loop reads CASSPEPGSDRLAFF. The CDR3 region has the DNA TGTGCCAGCTCACCCGAACCGGGATCCGACAGGTTGGCTTTCTTT.

This clonotype was seen many times. The rearrangement links TRBV28 to TRBJ2-3, with D maybe TRBD2 (6 bases). Trimming cost V 5 bases and J 2 bases, with 17 bases left between them. From germline, CDR1 is MDHEN and CDR2 SYDVKM. There are 16 residues in the CDR3. This CDR3 is CASSLTGLGSTDTQYF. CDR3 nucleotides: TGTGCCAGCAGTCTTACGGGACTCGGGTCCACAGATACGCAGTATTTT.

Many counts were recorded for this clonotype. The V call is TRBV15, the J call TRBJ2-1; D possibly corresponds to TRBD2 (6 bases). Looked up from germline, CDR1 is LNHNV and CDR2 is YYDKDF (reference sequence). The CDR3 runs 15 residues. V lost 1 base and J 3 bases, leaving 10 bases between the germline ends. The CDR3 reads CATSRGSGLYNEQFF. CDR3 nucleotide sequence: TGTGCCACCAGCAGAGGTAGCGGCCTCTACAATGAGCAGTTCTTC.

This clonotype was counted many times. The chain is built from TRBV12-3 or TRBV12-4 and TRBJ2-5, with D perhaps TRBD2 (5 bases). This CDR3 is built from 15 residues. The V gene lost 3 bases and the J gene lost 7 bases, with 18 bases spanning the gap. CDR3 sequence reads: CASSFRIDRGGTQYF. The CDR3 DNA follows: TGTGCCAGCAGTTTTCGGATCGACCGGGGTGGGACCCAGTACTTC.

This clonotype was seen many times. The V and J genes are TRBV19 and TRBJ2-5; D might be TRBD1 (5 bases). With 1 base removed from V and 0 bases from J, the gap between germline ends came to 12 bases. The CDR3 has 16 residues. Germline CDR1 LNHDA, CDR2 SQIVND (reference sequence). This chain's CDR3 is CASSIGSGSYQETQYF. CDR3 nucleotides: TGTGCCAGTAGTATAGGATCAGGGTCCTACCAAGAGACCCAGTACTTC.

This clonotype was found many times. The V and J genes are TRBV5-1 and TRBJ2-3; D unclear. This CDR3 spans 15 amino acids. V was pared by 1 base and J by 1 base, with 10 bases between. The germline CDR1 and CDR2 sequences are SGHRS and YFSETQ. The CDR3 sequence: CASSLQADGTDTQYF. For the CDR3, the DNA is TGCGCCAGCAGCTTGCAGGCGGATGGCACAGATACGCAGTATTTT.

This clonotype was detected ten times or more. The chain employs TRBV2 and TRBJ2-1, with 12 bases lining up with TRBD2. The V gene's germline CDR1 is SNHLY and CDR2 FYNNEI. With V trimmed by 5 bases and J by 2 bases, 1 base remained unmatched. The CDR3 sequence is 15 residues long. CDR3 loop: CASSRLAGAYNEQFF. Written as DNA, the CDR3 is TGTGCCAGCAGTAGACTAGCGGGGGCCTACAATGAGCAGTTCTTC.

This clonotype showed up many times. The chain is built from TRBV28 and TRBJ1-3; D possibly corresponds to TRBD1 (6 bases). This CDR3 has 16 amino acids. CDR1 and CDR2 (germline): MDHEN, SYDVKM. Trimming took 3 bases from V and 2 from J, leaving 14 bases between them. This CDR3 is CASSFPQGGPGNTIYF. CDR3 DNA: TGTGCCAGCAGTTTCCCACAGGGAGGGCCTGGAAACACCATATATTTT.

This clonotype has a count of ten or more. The CDR3 DNA is TGCAGTGCTAGTTTTCCAGCGGGGAACAATGAGCAGTTCTTC. Its translation is CSASFPAGNNEQFF. The chain recombines TRBV20-1 with TRBJ2-1; 7 bases are shared with TRBD2. V dropped 3 bases and J dropped 5; count of bases not matched to a gene: 7. Germline V gene data show CDR1 as DFQATT and CDR2 as SNEGSKA (reference sequence). The CDR3 covers 14 residues.

With regard to this clonotype: This may be a read error, as it is one base from a much larger clone. The chain is built from TRBV12-3 or TRBV12-4 and TRBJ1-2, with D perhaps TRBD1 (5 bases). This CDR3 region has 15 residues. V was pared by 6 bases and J by 5 bases, with 19 bases between. CDR3 in amino acids: CASSLDGRGGYGYTF. The CDR3 DNA reads as TGTGCCAGCAGCCTGGATGGACGGGGGGGATATGGCTACACCTTC.

This clonotype was detected ten times or more. The chain is built from TRBV12-3 or TRBV12-4 and TRBJ2-3; D is undetermined. V dropped 3 bases and J dropped 6 bases, with 13 bases sitting between them. This CDR3 is 14 amino acids long. The CDR3 DNA reads TGTGCCAGCAGTTTGGGGTGGGGATGGGATACGCAGTATTTT. Translated: CASSLGWGWDTQYF.

The table lists this clonotype with many counts. At one end the junction does not follow the germline gene, possibly because of a read error. The chain combines TRBV11-2 with TRBJ2-1, with 11 nucleotides matching TRBD1. The CDR3 extends over 12 amino acids. Per germline, CDR1 SGHAT and CDR2 FQNNGV. CDR3 nucleotide sequence: TGTGCCAGCAGAGAGGACAGGGGGCGAGTACTCTTC. Protein sequence: CASREDRGRVLF.

Many counts were recorded for this clonotype. This sequence joins TRBV7-9 and TRBJ1-3, with D perhaps matching TRBD1 (5 bases). Germline V lookup: CDR1 SEHNR, CDR2 FQNEAQ (reference sequence). The CDR3 has 14 amino acids. Trimming took off 3 bases at V and 2 bases at J, with 8 bases between the two ends. CDR3 coding DNA: TGTGCCAGCAGCTTGGGGGACGCTGGAAACACCATATATTTT. This codes for CASSLGDAGNTIYF.

The table lists this clonotype with many counts. This sequence joins TRBV20-1 and TRBJ2-1; TRBD2 agrees at 14 bases. Germline V lookup: CDR1 DFQATT, CDR2 SNEGSKA (reference sequence). With 0 bases clipped from V and 7 bases from J, the junction kept 14 bases outside the gene matches. The CDR3 sequence is 19 residues long. The CDR3 protein is CSARDFETSGRGGRNEQFF. In DNA, the CDR3 is TGCAGTGCTAGAGATTTCGAGACTAGCGGGAGGGGGGGTCGGAATGAGCAGTTCTTC.

This clonotype was seen repeatedly, ten times or more. The rearrangement uses TRBV28 and TRBJ2-3; tentatively, D is TRBD2 (5 bases). This CDR3 comprises 17 residues. The V and J ends lost 3 bases and 0 bases respectively, with 16 bases between them. Germline values: CDR1 MDHEN, CDR2 SYDVKM. The CDR3 sequence is CASSFPVRGISTDTQYF. As DNA, the CDR3 is TGTGCCAGCAGTTTTCCCGTTAGAGGGATCAGCACAGATACGCAGTATTTT. Drawing the rest from reference TRBV28 and TRBJ2-3, the complete variable domain is DVKVTQSSRYLVKRTGEKVFLECVQDMDHENMFWYRQDPGLGLRLIYFSYDVKMKEKGDIPEGYSVSREKKERFSLILESASTNQTSMYLCASSFPVRGISTDTQYFGPGTRLTVL.

At least ten counts were recorded for this clonotype. V usage is TRBV28 and J usage is TRBJ2-1; 14 bases fit TRBD2. The CDR3 loop spans 20 amino acids. Germline V gene lookup returns CDR1 MDHEN and CDR2 SYDVKM. With 5 bases clipped from V and 8 bases from J, the junction kept 20 bases outside the gene matches. The DNA for the CDR3 is TGTGCCAGCAGTGAATCCTTTGGGGCCCCGGGACTAGCGGGAGTGCATGAGCAGTTCTTC. This encodes CASSESFGAPGLAGVHEQFF.

This clonotype has at least ten counts. The junction departs from the called germline gene at one end, perhaps through a read error. This chain joins TRBV20-1 and TRBJ1-1, with unresolved D. The CDR3 covers 12 residues. Per germline, CDR1 DFQATT and CDR2 SNEGSKA (reference sequence). The CDR3 region is CTAKVRYTEAFF. In DNA form, the CDR3 reads TGCACTGCTAAAGTTAGGTACACTGAAGCTTTCTTT.

This clonotype appeared many times. The V call is TRBV12-3 or TRBV12-4, the J call TRBJ1-1; D is undetermined. Trimming took 7 bases from V and 0 from J, leaving 12 bases between them. There are 14 residues in the CDR3. CDR3 in amino acids: CASTPGVMNTEAFF. Here the CDR3 DNA reads TGTGCCAGCACCCCCGGCGTTATGAACACTGAAGCTTTCTTT.

This clonotype was seen many times. V gene TRBV6-1 combines with J gene TRBJ2-7; 8 positions agree with TRBD1. Germline CDR1 reads MNHNS; CDR2 reads SASEGT. V dropped 10 bases and J dropped 6; count of bases not matched to a gene: 14. The CDR3 sequence is 14 residues long. The CDR3 is CATTETGGTREQYF. The CDR3 bases are TGTGCCACTACCGAAACAGGGGGGACTCGCGAGCAGTACTTC.

In this sample, this clonotype turned up many times. The chain uses TRBV7-9 and TRBJ2-2, with D uncertain. The CDR3 loop spans 13 amino acids. Trimming pared 4 bases from V and 0 bases from J, leaving 3 bases between. CDR1 is SEHNR and CDR2 is FQNEAQ in the germline V gene (reference sequence). CDR3 DNA sequence: TGTGCCAGCAGCTACCCGAACACCGGGGAGCTGTTTTTT. Its translation: CASSYPNTGELFF. The full variable domain, rest sourced from reference TRBV7-9 and TRBJ2-2, is DTGVSQNPRHKITKRGQNVTFRCDPISEHNRLYWYRQTLGQGPEFLTYFQNEAQLEKSRLLSDRFSAERPKGSFSTLEIQRTEQGDSAMYLCASSYPNTGELFFGEGSRLTVL.

This clonotype was found many times. The chain recombines TRBV5-1 with TRBJ2-5; 8 nucleotides align to TRBD2. With 0 bases clipped from V and 2 bases from J, the junction kept 9 bases outside the gene matches. Per the germline V gene, CDR1 is SGHRS and CDR2 is YFSETQ. The CDR3 totals 17 residues. The CDR3 nucleotides are TGCGCCAGCAGCTTGGCCTTCCGTCGGGGGGGGCAAGAGACCCAGTACTTC. It yields the protein CASSLAFRRGGQETQYF.

This clonotype was detected only a few times. The chain is built from TRBV6-1 and TRBJ1-4; D ambiguous. The germline V and J ends were trimmed by 5 bases and 7 bases, with 14 bases remaining between them. Germline lookup yields CDR1 MNHNS and CDR2 SASEGT. This CDR3 contains 14 residues. The CDR3 reads CASSLRAPGEKLFF. As DNA, the CDR3 is TGTGCCAGCAGTCTCCGGGCCCCGGGTGAAAAACTGTTTTTT.

The chain employs TRBV12-5 and TRBJ2-1; no definite D call. CDR1 is LGHNT and CDR2 is FRNRAP in the germline V gene. Trimming took off 1 base at V and 8 bases at J, with 6 bases between the two ends. The length of the CDR3 is 12 residues. As DNA, the CDR3 is TGTGCTAGTGGTTTGGCCCACGATGAGCAGTTCTTC. Protein product: CASGLAHDEQFF.

This clonotype was seen at least ten times. V is TRBV7-6 and J is TRBJ2-3, with D hard to call. CDR1 and CDR2 from the germline V gene are SGHVS and FNYEAQ. The CDR3 contains 17 residues. V dropped 0 bases and J dropped 1 base, with 14 bases sitting between them. CDR3 DNA sequence: TGTGCCAGCAGCTTAGCTAGAAGTAGGCCGGGCACAGATACGCAGTATTTT. Its protein product is CASSLARSRPGTDTQYF.

This clonotype came up many times. The chain recombines TRBV27 with TRBJ2-1; 8 nucleotides align to TRBD2. CDR3 length equals 15 residues. V shed 2 bases, J shed 7 bases, and the junction held 7 bases outside the gene matches. The germline V gene has CDR1 MNHEY and CDR2 SMNVEV (reference sequence). CDR3 residues: CASSLGVAGINEQFF. As DNA, the CDR3 is TGTGCCAGCAGTTTAGGGGTAGCGGGAATTAATGAGCAGTTCTTC.

This clonotype occurred a few times. The rearrangement joins TRBV7-9 to TRBJ1-6; 7 positions agree with TRBD1. The germline CDR1 and CDR2 sequences are SEHNR and FQNEAQ (reference sequence). V dropped 3 bases and J dropped 4; count of bases not matched to a gene: 9. CDR3 length: 17 amino acids. The CDR3 protein is CASSLEIGTEYNSPLHF. Here the CDR3 DNA reads TGTGCCAGCAGCTTGGAGATCGGGACAGAGTATAATTCACCCCTCCACTTT.

In its sample, this clonotype was seen many times. The chain carries TRBV7-8 and TRBJ1-5; no firm D call. The V and J ends lost 1 base and 0 bases respectively, with 10 bases between them. The CDR3 runs to 16 residues. In germline, CDR1 is SGHVS, CDR2 FQNEAQ. The CDR3 nucleotides are TGTGCCAGCAGCTTAGAATCCAGTTATAGCAATCAGCCCCAGCATTTT. Protein sequence: CASSLESSYSNQPQHF.

This clonotype was counted ten times or more. The chain is built from TRBV7-6 and TRBJ2-1, with D possibly being TRBD1 or TRBD2 (5 bases each). Germline CDR1 is SGHVS and CDR2 is FNYEAQ. The V gene lost 8 bases and the J gene lost 7 bases, with 12 bases spanning the gap. This CDR3 region has 12 residues. CDR3 coding DNA: TGTGCCAGCTTGGCGTGGGGGAATGAGCAGTTCTTC. Its protein is CASLAWGNEQFF.